Presented here are 9 T cell receptor beta chains from one specimen sequenced in a study of identical twins. TCRdb re-called the 5' RACE reads with MiXCR, one entry per CDR3 protein. The sample holds 450,000 to 650,000 distinct CDR3 sequences, about 16% seen once. The same sample was also used in a study of yellow fever vaccine responses in identical twins.

The sequencing sample was made of CD4+ T cells sorted from blood. All receptors derive from a woman under 30 in good health.

This clonotype was observed a handful of times. This chain connects TRBV25-1 to TRBJ2-7; D remains unclear. Trimming shortened V by 0 bases and J by 2 bases, and 8 bases separated the two germline ends. Germline V CDR1 and CDR2: MGHDK, SYGVNS. The CDR3 loop spans 14 amino acids. For the CDR3, the DNA is TGTGCCAGCAGTGAATATAACGGAGCCTACGAGCAGTACTTC. Translation gives CASSEYNGAYEQYF.

The rearrangement uses TRBV5-1 and TRBJ2-7; D is undetermined. The CDR3 contains 16 residues. Germline CDR1 SGHRS, CDR2 YFSETQ. The CDR3: CASSCETPRPLYAQYV. CDR3 DNA sequence: TGCGCCAGCAGCTGTGAGACACCACGACCTCTCTACGCGCAGTACGTC.

The chain links TRBV5-4 to TRBJ2-5; TRBD1 agrees at 12 bases. Germline V gives CDR1 SGHNT, CDR2 YYREEE (reference sequence). The CDR3 loop spans 15 amino acids. Trimming cost V 4 bases and J 4 bases; bases outside gene matches: 5. For the CDR3, the DNA is TGTGCCAGCAGCGCCGGGACAGGGGGCTCAGAGACCCAGTACTTC. It translates to CASSAGTGGSETQYF.

A few counts support this clonotype. V gene TRBV20-1 combines with J gene TRBJ1-1; tentative D call: TRBD1 (6 bases). Germline CDR1 and CDR2: DFQATT and SNEGSKA (reference sequence). The CDR3 totals 13 residues. V lost 3 bases and J lost 1, with 9 bases in between. The CDR3: CSASGRGNTEAFF. The CDR3 nucleotides read TGCAGTGCTAGCGGCAGGGGGAACACTGAAGCTTTCTTT.

In its sample, this clonotype was seen many times. The V call is TRBV4-1, the J call TRBJ2-7; 9 nucleotides align to TRBD1. The CDR3 totals 16 residues. Germline-derived CDR1 and CDR2 are MGHRA and YSYEKL. Losses at the gene ends were 2 bases for V and 4 bases for J; bases not matched to a gene: 9. CDR3 in amino acids: CASSQNPTGGLYEQYF. The CDR3 DNA reads as TGCGCCAGCAGCCAAAACCCCACAGGGGGCTTGTACGAGCAGTACTTC.

The gene calls are TRBV24-1 and TRBJ2-1, with 10 bases matching TRBD1. From germline, CDR1 is KGHDR and CDR2 SFDVKD. This CDR3 is 18 amino acids long. The V segment lost 3 bases and the J segment 8 bases; nucleotides outside the gene matches: 15. CDR3 sequence (DNA): TGTGCCACCAGTGATCCGACTGTCCCGGGACAGGGGTTATATGAGCAGTTCTTC. Translated, it gives CATSDPTVPGQGLYEQFF.

J is TRBJ1-6 and V is TRBV7-8, with a possible D match to TRBD1 (5 bases). CDR1 is SGHVS and CDR2 is FQNEAQ in the germline V gene. V shed 1 base and J shed 8 bases, with 9 bases lying between them. The length of the CDR3 is 14 residues. The DNA of the CDR3 is TGTGCCAGCAGCTTAGTTGGGACGGATTCACCCCTCCACTTT. Protein sequence: CASSLVGTDSPLHF.

This rearrangement joins TRBV15 to TRBJ2-3; TRBD2 matches 14 bases. The CDR3 totals 18 residues. Germline loops: CDR1 LNHNV, CDR2 YYDKDF (reference sequence). With 1 base clipped from V and 4 bases from J, the junction kept 7 bases outside the gene matches. The CDR3 region is CATSRVTSGRAVADTQYF. The CDR3, as DNA: TGTGCCACCAGCAGAGTGACTAGCGGGAGGGCCGTGGCAGATACGCAGTATTTT.

This chain connects TRBV20-1 to TRBJ2-3; 11 nucleotides agree with TRBD2. Trimming at V came to 3 bases and at J to 3 bases, leaving 5 bases not matched to a gene. CDR1 and CDR2 (germline): DFQATT, SNEGSKA (reference sequence). The CDR3 runs 15 residues. This CDR3 is CSARSASGGTDTQYF. The CDR3 nucleotides read TGCAGTGCTAGGTCGGCTAGCGGGGGGACAGATACGCAGTATTTT.